A selection of T cell receptor beta chains follows, all from one sample in a study of CD8 T cells in ankylosing spondylitis. TCRdb fed the 5' RACE reads into MiXCR, producing one record per CDR3 protein. The sample yields 330,000 or so distinct CDR3 sequences, 7.5% to 9% seen once. Material: blood, either unsorted or a sorted T cell fraction (not recorded which). These receptors were obtained from a male donor with ankylosing spondylitis. Both conserved end residues are part of each CDR3. The D gene is left open where the match is weak. Clone sizes are given selectively: once, few, many, or a class where the clone is expanded.

cdr3_nt cdr3_aa j_call d_call v_call clone_size
TGTGCCAGCAGCTGGGGACAGCGGGGCTATGGCTACACCTTC CASSWGQRGYGYTF TRBJ1-2 TRBD1 TRBV5-6 .
TGTGCCAGCAGCCCCCAACGGGGGGAGCAGTACTTC CASSPQRGEQYF TRBJ2-7 . TRBV11-2 few
TGTGCCAGCAGCTCCGGAATCGGTACTGAAGCTTTCTTT CASSSGIGTEAFF TRBJ1-1 . TRBV7-8 .
TGCGCCAGCAGCATGTCGCTGTCGTTCAACACCGGGGAGCTGTTTTTT CASSMSLSFNTGELFF TRBJ2-2 . TRBV5-1 .
TGTGCCAGCAGTTTAGGGGACAGTGGAGGCTACACCTTC CASSLGDSGGYTF TRBJ1-2 TRBD1 TRBV12-3/TRBV12-4 .
TGCAGTGCTAACATCAGGCGGGACGGTAACAATGAGCAGTTCTTC CSANIRRDGNNEQFF TRBJ2-1 . TRBV20-1 many
TGTGCCAGCAGCCCCGGCGCGGGCAGGGTGCAAAAACTGTTTTTT CASSPGAGRVQKLFF TRBJ1-4 . TRBV7-8 .
TGCGCCAGCAGCCAAAGGACTAGCGGGTACAATGAGCAGTTCTTC CASSQRTSGYNEQFF TRBJ2-1 TRBD2 TRBV4-3 few
TGCGCCAGCAGGGAACAGACAGACAATGAGCAGTTCTTC CASREQTDNEQFF TRBJ2-1 . TRBV5-1 .
TGCAGTGCTCTACAGGGTTTTTCCAATCAGCCCCAGCATTTT CSALQGFSNQPQHF TRBJ1-5 . TRBV20-1 few
TGTGCCAGCAGCCGGGACAGACAGGGAACTTACAATGAGCAGTTCTTC CASSRDRQGTYNEQFF TRBJ2-1 TRBD1 TRBV4-2 .
TGTGCCAGCAGTTTACGGGGACAGGGGAACACTGAAGCTTTCTTT CASSLRGQGNTEAFF TRBJ1-1 TRBD1 TRBV27 .
TGTGCCAGCAGTGAGGACAGCAATGAGCAGTTCTTC CASSEDSNEQFF TRBJ2-1 . TRBV2 many
TGCAGTGCTAGAGATAGAAGAAGTTCCGGGGAGCTGTTTTTT CSARDRRSSGELFF TRBJ2-2 . TRBV20-1 .
TGTGCCAGCGGTGGTGTCACCGGGGAGCTGTTTTTT CASGGVTGELFF TRBJ2-2 . TRBV11-2 many
TGTGCCAGCAGCCAAGAACCTGGTTTCGTCACCGGGGAGCTGTTTTTT CASSQEPGFVTGELFF TRBJ2-2 . TRBV14 few
TGCGCCAGCAGCTTGGGACAGTTCGCAACTAATGAAAAACTGTTTTTT CASSLGQFATNEKLFF TRBJ1-4 . TRBV5-1 few
TGCAGTGCTAGAGACCACCCGTATGGCTACACCTTC CSARDHPYGYTF TRBJ1-2 . TRBV20-1 few
TGTGCCAGCAGTCTCTTCGGCTCTCCGGGCACGGGGACCCAGTACTTC CASSLFGSPGTGTQYF TRBJ2-5 . TRBV28 .
TGCAGCGTTGAACGAGCGGACAGGGTGTACGAGCAGTACTTC CSVERADRVYEQYF TRBJ2-7 TRBD1 TRBV29-1 many
TGCAGCGTTGAGTCTCTGCCGGATGAGCAGTTCTTC CSVESLPDEQFF TRBJ2-1 . TRBV29-1 many
TGCAGCGCCGGGGTTGCTGTAGGGGAAGCTTTCTTT CSAGVAVGEAFF TRBJ1-1 . TRBV29-1 few
TGTGCCAGTAGTCGACGGACTAGCGGGAGGCCTATTGAGCAGTTCTTC CASSRRTSGRPIEQFF TRBJ2-1 TRBD2 TRBV19 .
TGTGCCAGCAGCTTAATGGGGATGAACACCGGGGAGCTGTTTTTT CASSLMGMNTGELFF TRBJ2-2 . TRBV7-9 many
TGTGCCAGCAGTTTATCCCCCTTTGGGGGCAATCAGCCCCAGCATTTT CASSLSPFGGNQPQHF TRBJ1-5 . TRBV28 .
TGTGCCAGCAGGGAGCGAAGGGGAGGAGGCCAAGAGACCCAGTACTTC CASRERRGGGQETQYF TRBJ2-5 . TRBV6-1 few
TGCGCCAGCAGGGCAGGGGATGAGCAGTTCTTC CASRAGDEQFF TRBJ2-1 . TRBV5-1 many
TGTGCCAGCAGTTCGGACAGGGGTCCCTACGAGCAGTACTTC CASSSDRGPYEQYF TRBJ2-7 TRBD1 TRBV12-3/TRBV12-4 few
TGTGCCAGCAGTTACTACCGACAGGCCGCTGGGCAGCCCCAGCATTTT CASSYYRQAAGQPQHF TRBJ1-5 . TRBV6-2/TRBV6-3 many
TGCGCCAGCAGCTTGGTGACTAACGTTAACACAGATACGCAGTATTTT CASSLVTNVNTDTQYF TRBJ2-3 . TRBV5-1 few
TGTGCCAGCAGTTTGCATCCCGGGCTACAAGAGACCCAGTACTTC CASSLHPGLQETQYF TRBJ2-5 . TRBV27 few
TGTGCCAGCGCTCGGGACAGGGGGAACAATGAGCAGTTCTTC CASARDRGNNEQFF TRBJ2-1 TRBD1 TRBV2 .
TGCGCCAGCAGCCCGAACTGGCGGGCACGGGATACGCAGTATTTT CASSPNWRARDTQYF TRBJ2-3 . TRBV4-3 .
TGCAGTGCTAGAAGATGGGCTCGGGGGGAGACAGATACGCAGTATTTT CSARRWARGETDTQYF TRBJ2-3 TRBD2 TRBV20-1 .
TGTGCCAGCAGCCGAAATCCAGGGACCCAAGCTTTCTTT CASSRNPGTQAFF TRBJ1-1 . TRBV3-1 .
TGTGCCAGCAGCGGGGCGAGCTTCCGGGAGGCCAACACCGGGGAGCTGTTTTTT CASSGASFREANTGELFF TRBJ2-2 TRBD2 TRBV11-2 few
TGCGCCTGCACTCTAGCGGGATCCTACAATGAGCAGTTCTTC CACTLAGSYNEQFF TRBJ2-1 TRBD2 TRBV5-1 few
TGTGCCAGCAGCCGAAGCGGGAGGAGTTACGAGCAGTACTTC CASSRSGRSYEQYF TRBJ2-7 TRBD2 TRBV7-9 few
TGTGCCAGCAGCGTAACTAGCGCGAACTACGAGCAGTACTTC CASSVTSANYEQYF TRBJ2-7 TRBD2 TRBV9 few
TGTGCCAGCAGGGCAGGGCCTTACTCTGGAAACACCATATATTTT CASRAGPYSGNTIYF TRBJ1-3 . TRBV12-3/TRBV12-4 few
TGTGCCAGCAGCCCAAGGACAGGCGGGAACGAGCAGTACTTC CASSPRTGGNEQYF TRBJ2-7 . TRBV7-9 .
TGTGCCAGCAGTTTATGGGGCCCAGGAGTGAACACCGGGGAGCTGTTTTTT CASSLWGPGVNTGELFF TRBJ2-2 . TRBV27 few
TGCGCCAGCAGCTTTGCTAGCGGGAGGTACAATGAGCAGTTCTTC CASSFASGRYNEQFF TRBJ2-1 TRBD2 TRBV5-1 few
TGTGCCAGCACCCTGAGGGACAGGGGGCTCCTTCTTAGGAATCAGCCCCAGCATTTT CASTLRDRGLLLRNQPQHF TRBJ1-5 TRBD1 TRBV2 many
TGTGCCAGCAGCCAAATCGCAGGGGCGATGTCACCCCTCCACTTT CASSQIAGAMSPLHF TRBJ1-6 . TRBV14 .
TGTGCCAGCAGTTCCTTCTCCGGGGCCGGGGGCAATCAGCCCCAGCATTTT CASSSFSGAGGNQPQHF TRBJ1-5 . TRBV28 .
TGCAGTGCGGAGGGACTAGATCGCACAGATACGCAGTATTTT CSAEGLDRTDTQYF TRBJ2-3 TRBD2 TRBV20-1 few
TGTGCCAGCTCACCACTGCCAGGAGAAGCTAACGAGCAGTACTTC CASSPLPGEANEQYF TRBJ2-7 . TRBV18 few
TGTGCCAGCAGTGAATATCCGCAGACTGAAGCTTTCTTT CASSEYPQTEAFF TRBJ1-1 . TRBV25-1 .
TGTGCCAGTAGTATAGCTGGGGACAATGAGCAGTTCTTC CASSIAGDNEQFF TRBJ2-1 . TRBV19 .
TGCAGCGTTGATATAATAGGGACTAGCGGGAAGGCAGATACGCAGTATTTT CSVDIIGTSGKADTQYF TRBJ2-3 TRBD2 TRBV29-1 few
TGTGCCAGTAGTGTACCAGGAGCTTCTAATGAAAAACTGTTTTTT CASSVPGASNEKLFF TRBJ1-4 . TRBV19 few
TGCAGTGCTAGAGATATAGGGGACGATGGCTACACCTTC CSARDIGDDGYTF TRBJ1-2 . TRBV20-1 .
TGTGCCAGCAGAGAGGCCCTGGGGGGGCAAACTGAAGCTTTCTTT CASREALGGQTEAFF TRBJ1-1 . TRBV6-1 few
TGTGCCAGCGTAACCAGCTATAATTCACCCCTCCACTTT CASVTSYNSPLHF TRBJ1-6 . TRBV7-8 .
TGTGCCACCAGCAGAGATGTCGGCAGGGTAAAGTTCTTC CATSRDVGRVKFF TRBJ2-1 . TRBV15 few
TGTGCCAGCAGTCCCGCCGGGGATACGCAGTATTTT CASSPAGDTQYF TRBJ2-3 . TRBV12-3/TRBV12-4 many